The present T cell receptor (beta chain) was sequenced within a study of T cells expressing NK-cell markers (dated by TCRdb to 2018 to 2020). For the wider study: Three sorted T-cell subsets (CD3+CD56+NKG2C+, CD3+CD56+NKG2C- and CD3+CD56-NKG2C+) from seven to nine donors had their TCR beta-chain repertoires profiled. Of the eight sequenced donors, seven were found to be HCMV-seropositive and one was found to be HCMV-seronegative. Randomly selected healthy volunteers, three men and five women, were used as the eight sequenced donors. Illumina HiSeq 2000/2500, MiSeq or NextSeq was used to sequence libraries as 2 x 150 bp reads.

Based on frequency, this clonotype is considered medium-sized (0.01 to 0.1%); no count was recorded. This clone's antigen is unknown. A commercial ELISA kit detecting HCMV-specific IgG in serum was used to determine HCMV serostatus. Peripheral blood mononuclear cells were isolated from blood by Ficoll density gradient centrifugation. From the germline V gene, CDR1 is MGHRA and CDR2 is YSYEKL. The CDR3, cysteine through phenylalanine, is 13 amino acids long. The entry carries no DNA sequence. The sample was run on an Illumina HiSeq 2000. 5'RACE template switching, by which a universal primer site and unique molecular identifiers were added, was used to make TCR beta cDNA libraries. cDNA synthesis was primed from the TCR beta constant segment and was followed by two successive PCR amplification steps. In the authors' own workflow: MIGEC handled demultiplexing of the reads and grouping by UMI, while MiTCR was used to assemble and quantify clonotypes. To exclude erroneous sequences, only TCR cDNA sequences supported by at least two reads were retained. Downstream repertoire analysis used the tcR package, and clonotypes were matched across fractions by CDR3 nucleotide sequence plus V segment. Antigen specificity was annotated against VDJdb with VDJmatch, allowing one amino acid substitution in CDR3. The reads, reprocessed by TCRdb, yield one row per CDR3 protein sequence and no DNA. TCRdb, not the original authors, processed these V and J calls. The table of this sample itemizes around 1,300 distinct CDR3 sequences. The top ten hold 55% to 75% of the sample.

General study outcomes and caveats: Those dominant clonotypes were again the most abundant among CD3+CD56-NKG2C+ cells in a handful of donors, at about 25-65%. In five to seven donors, the dominant CD3+CD56+NKG2C+ clonotypes were found to rank among the top 10 CD8+ clonotypes and to make up about 1.0-8% of CD8+ T cells. It remained unclear whether the expanded NKG2C-expressing T cell clones were specific for HCMV antigens.

Sequences were obtained from blood T cells: a sorted CD56 or NKG2C T cell subset, CD4+ or CD8+ T cells, or bulk PBMC T cells (not recorded which). This receptor was obtained from a woman younger than 35 in good health. Donor details come from another sample of the same person, matched by shared clones. The chain is assembled from TRBV4-1 and TRBJ1-2. The CDR3 is CASSQVWGYGYTF.